Listed below are T cell receptor beta chains from one sample, sequenced in a study of blood T cell repertoires in COVID-19. Profiled with immunoSEQ multiplex PCR; TCRdb holds only in-frame clones, not every one. The data show 200,000 to 250,000 clones, approximately 81% seen once. Material: peripheral blood. These receptors were taken from a woman older than 75 with COVID-19, enrolled during active disease. The CDR3 runs from the conserved cysteine through the conserved F or W. D genes are given only for firm matches. The listing skips clone size in some rows; elsewhere it reads once, few, many or a size class.

- TRBJ1-6 - TRBV21-1 CASSKALGQGKYNSPLHF TGTGCCAGCAGCAAAGCGCTTGGGCAGGGCAAATATAATTCACCCCTCCACTTT
- TRBJ2-3 - TRBV7-9 CASSLYPVSDTQYF TGTGCCAGCAGCTTATATCCGGTTTCAGATACGCAGTATTTT
- TRBJ2-7 - TRBV7-9 CASSLVGGYEQYF TGTGCCAGCAGCTTAGTCGGGGGCTACGAGCAGTACTTC
TRBD2 TRBJ2-7 few TRBV4-2 CASSQTIAGGYEQYF TGTGCCAGCAGCCAGACTATAGCGGGGGGATACGAGCAGTACTTC
- TRBJ1-1 once TRBV28 CASRDSMLPEAFF TGTGCCAGCAGGGACAGCATGTTACCTGAAGCTTTCTTT
- TRBJ1-5 - TRBV9 CASSTGQPNQPQHF TGTGCCAGCAGCACAGGGCAGCCCAATCAGCCCCAGCATTTT
- TRBJ1-2 - TRBV6-5 CASSPGLNYGYTF TGTGCCAGCAGCCCGGGACTCAACTATGGCTACACCTTC
- TRBJ2-1 - TRBV5-1 CASRNPIVTNEQFF TGCGCCAGCAGGAACCCCATAGTAACCAATGAGCAGTTCTTC
- TRBJ2-3 - TRBV18 CASSTSITDTQYF TGTGCCAGCTCAACTAGCATAACAGATACGCAGTATTTT
TRBD1 TRBJ1-4 - TRBV12-3/TRBV12-4 CASSTGGWEKLFF TGTGCCAGCAGCACAGGGGGATGGGAAAAACTGTTTTTT
- TRBJ1-6 - TRBV6-5 CASSYSWGDNSPLHF TGTGCCAGCAGTTACTCGTGGGGGGATAATTCACCCCTCCACTTT
- TRBJ1-1 - TRBV29-1 CSAGQPEAFF TGCAGCGCAGGACAACCCGAAGCTTTCTTT
- TRBJ2-5 once TRBV6-6 CASKFDSWETQYF TGTGCCAGCAAATTCGACAGTTGGGAGACCCAGTACTTC
- TRBJ2-7 - TRBV3-1/TRBV3-2 CASSQVLSYEQYF TGTGCCAGCAGCCAAGTCCTATCCTACGAGCAGTACTTC
TRBD1 TRBJ1-1 - TRBV5-4 CASSFPGQLNTEAFF TGTGCCAGCAGCTTCCCGGGACAGCTGAACACTGAAGCTTTCTTT
- TRBJ2-5 - TRBV3-1/TRBV3-2 CASSQALGGAETQYF TGTGCCAGCAGCCAAGCACTTGGGGGGGCGGAGACCCAGTACTTC
TRBD1 TRBJ1-2 - TRBV27 CASSLSRQGAYGYTF TGTGCCAGCAGTTTATCGAGGCAGGGGGCGTATGGCTACACCTTC
- TRBJ2-4 - TRBV7-6 CASSFAPGNIQYF TGTGCCAGCAGCTTCGCCCCAGGGAACATTCAGTACTTC
- TRBJ2-5 - TRBV6-5 CASSYSWGPQETQYF TGTGCCAGCAGTTACTCGTGGGGCCCCCAAGAGACCCAGTACTTC
TRBD1 TRBJ1-1 - TRBV11-2 CASSFRTGSAEAFF TGTGCCAGCAGCTTTCGGACAGGAAGCGCTGAAGCTTTCTTT
- TRBJ1-4 - TRBV12-3/TRBV12-4 CASRRAAGEKLFF TGTGCCAGTAGGAGGGCAGCTGGCGAAAAACTGTTTTTT
TRBD1 TRBJ1-3 - TRBV9 CASSEGQGAAGNTIYF TGTGCCAGCAGCGAGGGACAGGGGGCCGCTGGAAACACCATATATTTT
- TRBJ1-1 once TRBV11-2 CASRVAGLSTTEAFF TGTGCCAGCAGGGTGGCAGGCTTATCAACCACTGAAGCTTTCTTT
- TRBJ2-2 - TRBV10-2 CASSRGGGNTGELFF TGCGCCAGCAGTCGGGGAGGAGGGAACACCGGGGAGCTGTTTTTT
TRBD2 TRBJ2-3 - TRBV25-1 CASTGGFADTQYF TGTGCCAGCACCGGGGGGTTCGCAGATACGCAGTATTTT
TRBD2 TRBJ2-1 - TRBV14 CASSQSLSGGVNNEQFF TGTGCCAGCAGCCAGTCCCTTAGCGGGGGCGTCAACAATGAGCAGTTCTTC
TRBD2 TRBJ2-5 - TRBV7-9 CASSPGGGGALVSETQYF TGTGCCAGCAGCCCAGGAGGCGGGGGGGCGTTGGTGTCAGAGACCCAGTACTTC
- TRBJ1-2 - TRBV6-5 CASSYSSVRRGDGYTF TGTGCCAGCAGTTACTCCTCAGTCCGCCGGGGGGATGGCTACACCTTC
- TRBJ2-5 - TRBV7-2 CASSLGLHQETQYF TGTGCCAGCAGCCTAGGACTCCACCAAGAGACCCAGTACTTC
TRBD1 TRBJ1-6 - TRBV4-3 CASSQDTTGWNSPLHF TGCGCCAGCAGCCAAGATACGACAGGGTGGAATTCACCCCTCCACTTT
- TRBJ1-2 once TRBV11-2 CASTKRGQSYGYTF TGTGCCAGCACCAAACGCGGACAGTCCTATGGCTACACCTTC